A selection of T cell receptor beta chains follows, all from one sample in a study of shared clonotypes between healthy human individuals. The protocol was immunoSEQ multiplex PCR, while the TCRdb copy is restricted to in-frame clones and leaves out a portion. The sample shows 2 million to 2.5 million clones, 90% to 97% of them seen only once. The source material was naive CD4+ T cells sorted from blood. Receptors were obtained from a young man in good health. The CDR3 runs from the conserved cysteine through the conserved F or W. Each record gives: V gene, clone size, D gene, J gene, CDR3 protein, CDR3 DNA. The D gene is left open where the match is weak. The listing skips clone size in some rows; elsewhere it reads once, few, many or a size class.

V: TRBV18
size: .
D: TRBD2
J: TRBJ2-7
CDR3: CASSPGGTSGRTLYEQYF
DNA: TGTGCCAGCTCACCCGGGGGGACTAGCGGGAGGACACTCTACGAGCAGTACTTC

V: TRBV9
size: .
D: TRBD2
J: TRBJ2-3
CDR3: CASSPRTSADTDTQYF
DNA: TGTGCCAGCAGCCCAAGGACTAGCGCCGACACAGATACGCAGTATTTT

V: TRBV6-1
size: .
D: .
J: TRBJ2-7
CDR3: CASSERKGYEQYF
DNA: TGTGCCAGCAGTGAAAGGAAAGGGTACGAGCAGTACTTC

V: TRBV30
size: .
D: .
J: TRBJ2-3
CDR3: CAWSTPGNTQYF
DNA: TGTGCCTGGAGTACCCCGGGGAATACGCAGTATTTT

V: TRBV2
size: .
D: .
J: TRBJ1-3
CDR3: CASSEAPGGTGNTIYF
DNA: TGTGCCAGCAGTGAAGCGCCGGGGGGCACTGGAAACACCATATATTTT

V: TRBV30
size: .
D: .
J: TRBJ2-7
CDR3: CAWSPNPGEQYF
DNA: TGTGCCTGGAGTCCCAACCCGGGGGAGCAGTACTTC

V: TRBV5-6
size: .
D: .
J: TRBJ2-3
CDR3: CASSLGVLWAPDTQYF
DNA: TGTGCCAGCAGCTTGGGGGTCCTTTGGGCCCCAGATACGCAGTATTTT

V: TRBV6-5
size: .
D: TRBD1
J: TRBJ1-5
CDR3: CASGDRGYSNQPQHF
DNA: TGTGCCAGTGGGGACAGGGGATATAGCAATCAGCCCCAGCATTTT

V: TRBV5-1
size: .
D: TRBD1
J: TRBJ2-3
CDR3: CASSGGRGRADTQYF
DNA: TGCGCCAGCAGTGGTGGCAGGGGGAGAGCAGATACGCAGTATTTT

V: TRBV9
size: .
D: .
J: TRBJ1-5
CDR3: CASSPGAGVSNQPQHF
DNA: TGTGCCAGCAGCCCTGGGGCGGGGGTCAGCAATCAGCCCCAGCATTTT

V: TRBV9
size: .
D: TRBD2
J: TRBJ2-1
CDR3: CASSPSGRGNYNEQFF
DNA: TGTGCCAGCAGCCCAAGCGGGAGAGGTAACTACAATGAGCAGTTCTTC

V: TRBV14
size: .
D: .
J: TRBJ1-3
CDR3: CASSQQGSGNTIYF
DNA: TGTGCCAGCAGCCAGCAGGGGTCTGGAAACACCATATATTTT

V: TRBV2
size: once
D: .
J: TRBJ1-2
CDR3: CASSVNPTTGYTF
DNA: TGTGCCAGCAGTGTGAATCCTACTACTGGCTACACCTTC

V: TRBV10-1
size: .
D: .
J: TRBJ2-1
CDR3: CASTNRVGGEQFF
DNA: TGCGCCAGCACGAACAGGGTGGGGGGTGAGCAGTTCTTC